The text below deals with one T cell receptor beta chain. This sample was included in a study of T-cell reconstitution after alpha-beta-depleted transplantation in children. A TCRbeta library incorporating unique molecular identifiers was prepared. TCRdb itself ran the PCR reads through MiXCR, one entry per CDR3 protein. This table has about 250,000 distinct CDR3 sequences, roughly 25% appearing once. The germline V gene has CDR1 MNHNS and CDR2 SASEGT. The V and J ends lost 6 bases and 6 bases respectively, with 11 bases between them. The CDR3 is 13 amino acids. This clonotype originated in a female patient aged 2 to 10 who had a stem cell transplant for congenital amegakaryocytic thrombocytopenia, so the T cells may come from the graft donor. The chain employs TRBV6-1 and TRBJ2-2; no clear D gene. Sequences were derived from PBMCs, mostly from graft donor cells, sampled 360 days after TCRalphabeta/CD19-depleted stem cell transplant. As DNA, the CDR3 is TGTGCCAGCAGCCCCAATCGTCCCGGGGAGCTGTTTTTT. Protein sequence: CASSPNRPGELFF.